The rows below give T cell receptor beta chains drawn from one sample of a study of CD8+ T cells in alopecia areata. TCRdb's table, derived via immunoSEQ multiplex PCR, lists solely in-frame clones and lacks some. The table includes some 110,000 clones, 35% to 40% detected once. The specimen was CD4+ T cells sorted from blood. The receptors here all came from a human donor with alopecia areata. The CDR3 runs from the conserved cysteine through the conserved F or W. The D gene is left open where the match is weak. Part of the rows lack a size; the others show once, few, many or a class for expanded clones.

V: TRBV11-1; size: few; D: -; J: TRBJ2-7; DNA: TGTGCCAGCAGCTTACGCGACAGGACCTACGAGCAGTACTTC; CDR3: CASSLRDRTYEQYF
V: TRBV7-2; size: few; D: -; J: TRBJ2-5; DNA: TGTGCCAGCAGCCTCCATGGGCGGGCTACGAAGACCCAGTACTTC; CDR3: CASSLHGRATKTQYF
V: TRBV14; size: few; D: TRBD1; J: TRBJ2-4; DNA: TGTGCCAGCAGCCCAAGGGGACAGGGCATTCAGTACTTC; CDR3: CASSPRGQGIQYF
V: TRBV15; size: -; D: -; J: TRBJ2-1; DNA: TGTGCCACCAGCAGATCCGGACAGAGCTCCTACAATGAGCAGTTCTTC; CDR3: CATSRSGQSSYNEQFF
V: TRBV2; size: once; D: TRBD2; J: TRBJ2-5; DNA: TGTGCCAGCAGTTCCCCCACTAGCGGGAGGTTCCAAGAGACCCAGTACTTC; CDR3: CASSSPTSGRFQETQYF
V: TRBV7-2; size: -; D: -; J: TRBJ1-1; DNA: TGTGCCAGCAGCTTAAGGCTGACAGGCGCTTTCTTT; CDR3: CASSLRLTGAFF
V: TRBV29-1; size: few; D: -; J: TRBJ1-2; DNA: TGCAGCGTTGTACGGGGTGACGGCTACACCTTC; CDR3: CSVVRGDGYTF
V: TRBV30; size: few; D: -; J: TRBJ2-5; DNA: TGTGCCTGGTTGGCCGCCACGGCTCAAGAGACCCAGTACTTC; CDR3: CAWLAATAQETQYF
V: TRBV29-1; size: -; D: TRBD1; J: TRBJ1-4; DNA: TGCAGCGTAAAGGGACAGATTGGGGAAAAACTGTTTTTT; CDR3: CSVKGQIGEKLFF
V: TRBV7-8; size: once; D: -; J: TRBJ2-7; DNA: TGTGCCAGCAGCTTTTTCGAGGGCTCCGAGCAGTACTTC; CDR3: CASSFFEGSEQYF
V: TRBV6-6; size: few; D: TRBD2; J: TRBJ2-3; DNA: TGTGCCAGCTTACCACCTCGGGGGGGCCAGGACGATACGCAGTATTTT; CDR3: CASLPPRGGQDDTQYF
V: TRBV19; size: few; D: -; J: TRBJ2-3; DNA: TGTGCCACTAAGCTTTCTAGCACAGATACGCAGTATTTT; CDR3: CATKLSSTDTQYF
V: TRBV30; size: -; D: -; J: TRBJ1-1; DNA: TGTGCCTGGAGTGCCGGGACTTGGGGCACTGAAGCTTTCTTT; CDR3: CAWSAGTWGTEAFF
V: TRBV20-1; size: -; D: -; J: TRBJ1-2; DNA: TGCAGTGCCCGAACCGACTATGGCTACACCTTC; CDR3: CSARTDYGYTF